These T cell receptor beta chains were read from a single sample in a study of molecular identifiers for immune sequencing clone quantification. Each CDR3 protein gets one entry after TCRdb re-called the PCR reads with MiXCR. Of tens of thousands of distinct CDR3 sequences in the sample, under 20% were seen once. The sequencing input was naive CD8+ T cells from blood, with Jurkat cell RNA spiked in. The receptors were sampled from a human donor in good health. Some libraries in this study had Jurkat cell RNA spiked in. Both conserved end residues are trimmed from each CDR3. The D gene is left open where the match is weak.

d_gene: .; v_gene: TRBV7-3; j_gene: TRBJ2-2; CDR3aa: ASSSMPGELF
d_gene: .; v_gene: TRBV29-1; j_gene: TRBJ2-3; CDR3aa: SVVGSSELDTQY
d_gene: .; v_gene: TRBV6-2/TRBV6-3; j_gene: TRBJ2-2; CDR3aa: ASTLPSTATGELF
d_gene: TRBD2; v_gene: TRBV6-6; j_gene: TRBJ2-2; CDR3aa: ASRVGGRGGELF
d_gene: TRBD1; v_gene: TRBV7-9; j_gene: TRBJ1-1; CDR3aa: ASSLGQAEAF
d_gene: .; v_gene: TRBV10-2; j_gene: TRBJ1-5; CDR3aa: ASLQGGGNQPQH
d_gene: TRBD1; v_gene: TRBV4-3; j_gene: TRBJ2-7; CDR3aa: ASSQGQGVYEQY
d_gene: TRBD1; v_gene: TRBV27; j_gene: TRBJ2-7; CDR3aa: ASSPRTGKAGDYEQY
d_gene: .; v_gene: TRBV3-1; j_gene: TRBJ1-5; CDR3aa: ASSQDLDQPQH
d_gene: .; v_gene: TRBV6-2/TRBV6-3; j_gene: TRBJ2-3; CDR3aa: ASSSLVSEGMDTQY
d_gene: TRBD2; v_gene: TRBV5-6; j_gene: TRBJ2-1; CDR3aa: ASSLGLAGGEQF
d_gene: .; v_gene: TRBV5-4; j_gene: TRBJ1-5; CDR3aa: ASSFLNQPQH
d_gene: .; v_gene: TRBV20-1; j_gene: TRBJ1-5; CDR3aa: SARDDGGQPQH
d_gene: .; v_gene: TRBV6-2/TRBV6-3; j_gene: TRBJ2-1; CDR3aa: ASSYPGGEDNEQF
d_gene: TRBD1; v_gene: TRBV28; j_gene: TRBJ1-4; CDR3aa: AIWDRNEKLF
d_gene: .; v_gene: TRBV4-3; j_gene: TRBJ2-1; CDR3aa: ASSQDRVGSYNEQF
d_gene: TRBD1; v_gene: TRBV10-2; j_gene: TRBJ2-7; CDR3aa: ASSEPLGQFSYEQY
d_gene: .; v_gene: TRBV4-3; j_gene: TRBJ2-2; CDR3aa: ASKKAVFTGELF
d_gene: .; v_gene: TRBV2; j_gene: TRBJ2-1; CDR3aa: ASSEMGVRSYNEQF
d_gene: TRBD1; v_gene: TRBV4-2; j_gene: TRBJ1-6; CDR3aa: ASSPPEMGTGANSPLH
d_gene: .; v_gene: TRBV20-1; j_gene: TRBJ2-7; CDR3aa: SASYGGYEQY
d_gene: .; v_gene: TRBV4-2; j_gene: TRBJ2-2; CDR3aa: ASSQDYEGRISTGELF
d_gene: .; v_gene: TRBV28; j_gene: TRBJ2-7; CDR3aa: ASSFLGVEQY
d_gene: .; v_gene: TRBV5-5; j_gene: TRBJ2-1; CDR3aa: ASSTTVYSYNEQF
d_gene: .; v_gene: TRBV6-5; j_gene: TRBJ2-7; CDR3aa: ASSYSGDGNEQY
d_gene: .; v_gene: TRBV6-5; j_gene: TRBJ2-7; CDR3aa: ASSYGAGVEQY
d_gene: TRBD1; v_gene: TRBV27; j_gene: TRBJ2-5; CDR3aa: ARSLSRGLKSRETQY
d_gene: TRBD2; v_gene: TRBV7-2; j_gene: TRBJ2-1; CDR3aa: ASSFEGLAGAPSSYNEQF
d_gene: .; v_gene: TRBV12-3/TRBV12-4; j_gene: TRBJ1-2; CDR3aa: ASSPGLTYGYT
d_gene: .; v_gene: TRBV7-3; j_gene: TRBJ2-5; CDR3aa: ASRESAGVETQY
d_gene: .; v_gene: TRBV29-1; j_gene: TRBJ2-7; CDR3aa: SVVGTDYEQY
d_gene: .; v_gene: TRBV27; j_gene: TRBJ2-1; CDR3aa: ASSFRVTGNEQF
d_gene: TRBD2; v_gene: TRBV20-1; j_gene: TRBJ2-5; CDR3aa: SARTSGSVEETQY
d_gene: .; v_gene: TRBV7-9; j_gene: TRBJ1-1; CDR3aa: ASSLVPDTEAF
d_gene: TRBD2; v_gene: TRBV28; j_gene: TRBJ2-3; CDR3aa: ASSLYSVGLAGSTDTQY
d_gene: TRBD1; v_gene: TRBV5-6; j_gene: TRBJ1-5; CDR3aa: ASSWGQGATPQH
d_gene: .; v_gene: TRBV5-6; j_gene: TRBJ1-1; CDR3aa: ASNLQFGAEAF
d_gene: .; v_gene: TRBV15; j_gene: TRBJ2-3; CDR3aa: ATSKNGGSDTQY
d_gene: .; v_gene: TRBV7-2; j_gene: TRBJ2-5; CDR3aa: ASSLWGGETQY
d_gene: .; v_gene: TRBV2; j_gene: TRBJ1-4; CDR3aa: ASSDQVPTNEKLF
d_gene: TRBD2; v_gene: TRBV4-3; j_gene: TRBJ2-7; CDR3aa: ASSQGVGGRFDEQY
d_gene: .; v_gene: TRBV6-2/TRBV6-3; j_gene: TRBJ2-6; CDR3aa: AGRAPSGANVLT
d_gene: .; v_gene: TRBV6-2/TRBV6-3; j_gene: TRBJ1-5; CDR3aa: ASNDIFGNQPQH
d_gene: TRBD2; v_gene: TRBV27; j_gene: TRBJ2-7; CDR3aa: ASSPSGLGYEQY
d_gene: TRBD2; v_gene: TRBV4-3; j_gene: TRBJ2-2; CDR3aa: ASSQDLAGDTGELF
d_gene: .; v_gene: TRBV7-2; j_gene: TRBJ1-1; CDR3aa: ASSSPGAEAF
d_gene: TRBD1; v_gene: TRBV5-1; j_gene: TRBJ1-1; CDR3aa: ASSLADRAKTEAF
d_gene: TRBD1; v_gene: TRBV20-1; j_gene: TRBJ2-7; CDR3aa: SARDRDRAVYEQY
d_gene: .; v_gene: TRBV2; j_gene: TRBJ1-1; CDR3aa: ASSDALNTEAF
d_gene: .; v_gene: TRBV5-6; j_gene: TRBJ2-6; CDR3aa: ASSWGTGVSGANVLT
d_gene: TRBD1; v_gene: TRBV11-2; j_gene: TRBJ2-1; CDR3aa: ASSLYLAGTGQNNEQF
d_gene: .; v_gene: TRBV28; j_gene: TRBJ2-1; CDR3aa: ASSSPGSSYNEQF
d_gene: .; v_gene: TRBV20-1; j_gene: TRBJ2-3; CDR3aa: SAPGWTESTDTQY
d_gene: .; v_gene: TRBV20-1; j_gene: TRBJ1-5; CDR3aa: SANVGNQPQH
d_gene: .; v_gene: TRBV29-1; j_gene: TRBJ2-1; CDR3aa: SVEDRIRGSNEQF